These T cell receptor beta chains were read from a single sample in a study of blood T cells in healthy people across ages. One entry per CDR3 protein, called by TCRdb with MiXCR from the 5' RACE reads. The sample has fewer than 750,000 distinct CDR3 sequences, roughly 48% seen once. Specimen: blood. Receptors originate from a man aged 80 or over in good health. The CDR3 runs from the conserved cysteine through the conserved F or W. A D gene is named only where the DNA matches it firmly. Expanded clones are given a class, and other clones once, few, many or no size at all.

clone_size	v_call	d_call	j_call	cdr3_nt	cdr3_aa
-	TRBV7-2	-	TRBJ2-7	TGTGCCAGCAGCTTCGGCGGGGAAGGTCTCGAGCAGTACTTC	CASSFGGEGLEQYF
-	TRBV4-2	TRBD2	TRBJ2-3	TGTGCCAGCAGCCAAGAACTAGCGGGAGGCCGACTCGGCGATACGCAGTATTTT	CASSQELAGGRLGDTQYF
-	TRBV5-6	-	TRBJ2-7	TGTGCCAGCAGCTTGGTTGGGGTCGACGAGCAGTACTTC	CASSLVGVDEQYF
few	TRBV7-2	-	TRBJ1-2	TGTGCCAGCAGCTTAGCAGGGGATGTTGGCTACACCTTC	CASSLAGDVGYTF
-	TRBV27	-	TRBJ2-7	TGTGCCAGCAGTTCCCGGGACGGAGCCCCCTACGAGCAGTACTTC	CASSSRDGAPYEQYF
-	TRBV3-1	-	TRBJ2-5	TGTGCCAGCAGCCTTAGGGGGGCCCAAGAGACCCAGTACTTC	CASSLRGAQETQYF
-	TRBV5-1	-	TRBJ1-5	TGCGCCAGCACCCCCGGGGAGTCTAGCAATCAGCCCCAGCATTTT	CASTPGESSNQPQHF
many	TRBV7-8	-	TRBJ2-7	TGTGCCAGCAGCTTAGCCGGCAGCAGCTCCTACGAGCAGTACTTC	CASSLAGSSSYEQYF
-	TRBV5-6	-	TRBJ2-1	TGTGCCAGCAGCTTGGGGTTAGCGGCTGGGGGGGCAGGGGAGCAGTTCTTC	CASSLGLAAGGAGEQFF
-	TRBV5-1	-	TRBJ1-2	TGCGCCAGCAGCTTGACAACCGAGCTTAACTATGGCTACACCTTC	CASSLTTELNYGYTF
-	TRBV6-5	-	TRBJ2-7	TGTGCCAGCAGTTACTCGGGGACACACTACGGGCAGTACTTC	CASSYSGTHYGQYF
few	TRBV7-9	-	TRBJ1-2	TGTGCCAGCAGCTTATCGGCAGGGGAACCCCATGGCTACACCTTC	CASSLSAGEPHGYTF
-	TRBV3-1	-	TRBJ2-5	TGTGCCAGCAGCCTCCTCAGGGGGGGGGAAGAGACCCAGTACTTC	CASSLLRGGEETQYF
-	TRBV7-9	-	TRBJ2-5	TGTGCCAGCAGCTTAGAGTGGAAAGAGACCCAGTACTTC	CASSLEWKETQYF
-	TRBV18	-	TRBJ1-5	TGTGCCAGCTCAGAGGTAGGCAATCAGCCCCAGCATTTT	CASSEVGNQPQHF
-	TRBV15	TRBD1	TRBJ1-2	TGTGCCACCAGCAGAGAGGCGACAGGGGTTTATGGCTACACCTTC	CATSREATGVYGYTF